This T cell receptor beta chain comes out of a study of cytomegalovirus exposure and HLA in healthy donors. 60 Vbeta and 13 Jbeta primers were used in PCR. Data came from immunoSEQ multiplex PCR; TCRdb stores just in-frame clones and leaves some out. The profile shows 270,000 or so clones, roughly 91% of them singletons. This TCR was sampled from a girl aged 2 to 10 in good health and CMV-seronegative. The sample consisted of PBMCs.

CDR3 in DNA: TGTGCCAGCAGCGGGAGCGGGGGGGCCGGAGGAGAGCAGTTCTTC. Its protein is CASSGSGGAGGEQFF. The rearrangement joins TRBV9 to TRBJ2-1, with 10 bases that match TRBD2. V was clipped by 3 bases and J by 10 bases; unmatched bases: 10. Germline V gene sequence: CDR1 SGDLS, CDR2 YYNGEE. CDR3 length: 15 residues. The whole variable domain, filled in from reference TRBV9 and TRBJ2-1, reads DSGVTQTPKHLITATGQRVTLRCSPRSGDLSVYWYQQSLDQGLQFLIQYYNGEERAKGNILERFSAQQFPDLHSELNLSSLELGDSALYFCASSGSGGAGGEQFFGPGTRLTVL.